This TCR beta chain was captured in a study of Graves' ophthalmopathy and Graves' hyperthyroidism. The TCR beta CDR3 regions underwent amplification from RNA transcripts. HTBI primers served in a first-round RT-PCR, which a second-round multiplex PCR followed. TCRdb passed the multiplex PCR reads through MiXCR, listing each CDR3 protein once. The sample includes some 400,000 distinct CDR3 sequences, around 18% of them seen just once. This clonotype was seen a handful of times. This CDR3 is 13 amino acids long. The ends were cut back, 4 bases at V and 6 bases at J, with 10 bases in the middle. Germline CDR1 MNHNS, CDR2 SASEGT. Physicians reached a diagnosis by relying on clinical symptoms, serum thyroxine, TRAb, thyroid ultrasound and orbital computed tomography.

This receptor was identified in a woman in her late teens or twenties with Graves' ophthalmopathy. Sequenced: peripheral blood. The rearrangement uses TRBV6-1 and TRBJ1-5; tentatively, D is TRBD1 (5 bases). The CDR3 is CASSGPGSQPQHF. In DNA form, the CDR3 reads TGTGCCAGCAGTGGGCCAGGGAGTCAGCCCCAGCATTTT.